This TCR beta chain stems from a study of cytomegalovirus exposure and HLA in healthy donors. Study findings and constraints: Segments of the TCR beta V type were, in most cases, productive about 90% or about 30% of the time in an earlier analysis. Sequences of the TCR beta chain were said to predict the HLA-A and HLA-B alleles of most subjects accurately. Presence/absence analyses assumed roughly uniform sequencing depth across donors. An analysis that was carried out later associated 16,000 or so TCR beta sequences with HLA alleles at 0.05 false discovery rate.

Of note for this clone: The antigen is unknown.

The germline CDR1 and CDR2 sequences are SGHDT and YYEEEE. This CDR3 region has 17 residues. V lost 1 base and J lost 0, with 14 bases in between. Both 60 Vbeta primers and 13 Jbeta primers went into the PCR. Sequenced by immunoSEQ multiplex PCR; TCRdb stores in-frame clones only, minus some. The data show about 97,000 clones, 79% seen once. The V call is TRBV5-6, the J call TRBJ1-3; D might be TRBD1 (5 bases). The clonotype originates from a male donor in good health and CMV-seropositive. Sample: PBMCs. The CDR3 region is CASSLQGQAYSGNTIYF. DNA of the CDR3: TGTGCCAGCAGCTTGCAGGGCCAAGCCTACTCTGGAAACACCATATATTTT.